This passage covers 14 T cell receptor beta chains from one sample sequenced in a study of T cell responses to AZD1222 COVID-19 vaccine. Method: immunoSEQ multiplex PCR; TCRdb's copy keeps in-frame clones and lacks some. This sample carries over 110,000 clones, 70% to 90% of them seen once, and the ten largest clones take 4.5% to 6.5%. The material was peripheral blood, obtained on day 0 of AZD1222 vaccination. All receptors derive from an adult in good health.

V usage is TRBV12-3 or TRBV12-4 and J usage is TRBJ1-1; D is undetermined. The germline V and J ends were trimmed by 6 bases and 4 bases, with 12 bases remaining between them. The CDR3 consists of 13 residues. This chain's CDR3 is CASRGTVPTEAFF. In DNA, the CDR3 is TGTGCCAGCAGGGGTACAGTGCCCACTGAAGCTTTCTTT.

The genes are TRBV29-1 and TRBJ2-7; D is ambiguous. Germline loops: CDR1 SQVTM, CDR2 ANQGSEA. The CDR3 extends over 15 amino acids. Trimming removed 0 bases from V and 0 bases from J, with 12 bases in between. CDR3 sequence: CSVEEPTASSYEQYF. The CDR3 DNA follows: TGCAGCGTTGAAGAGCCCACCGCAAGCTCCTACGAGCAGTACTTC.

CDR3 sequence reads: CASSMQGKAAQPQHF. Written as DNA, the CDR3 is TGTGCCAGTAGTATGCAGGGGAAGGCGGCTCAGCCCCAGCATTTT. V is TRBV19 and J is TRBJ1-5, with a possible D match to TRBD1 (6 bases). The length of the CDR3 is 15 residues. The V end lost 3 bases, the J end lost 6 bases, and 15 bases lay between the germline ends. Germline V gene sequence: CDR1 LNHDA, CDR2 SQIVND (reference sequence).

This clone is a singleton in its sample. The rearrangement joins TRBV19 to TRBJ1-3, with 7 bases identical to TRBD1. Germline V lookup: CDR1 LNHDA, CDR2 SQIVND (reference sequence). Losses at the gene ends were 5 bases for V and 0 bases for J; bases not matched to a gene: 10. This CDR3 comprises 17 residues. The CDR3 region is CASSGSYRGASGNTIYF. The CDR3 coding sequence is TGTGCCAGTAGTGGCTCTTACAGGGGTGCCTCTGGAAACACCATATATTTT.

This chain uses TRBV7-2 with TRBJ2-1; D is ambiguous. CDR3 length: 11 residues. V was pared by 5 bases and J by 6 bases, with 5 bases between. Germline CDR1 and CDR2: SGHTA and FQGNSA. The CDR3 DNA reads TGTGCCAGCAGCCCTCGCAATGAGCAGTTCTTC. This gives the protein CASSPRNEQFF.

The chain employs TRBV18 and TRBJ2-7, with D tentatively TRBD2 (5 bases). This CDR3 contains 15 residues. The V gene's germline CDR1 is KGHSH and CDR2 LQKENI. V lost 6 bases and J lost 2, with 17 bases in between. CDR3 sequence (DNA): TGTGCCAGCTCCCCTATTCGCGGGTCGGCCTACGAGCAGTACTTC. Its protein product is CASSPIRGSAYEQYF.

This rearrangement joins TRBV27 to TRBJ1-5, with TRBD1 matching over 9 bases. Per germline, CDR1 MNHEY and CDR2 SMNVEV (reference sequence). The length of the CDR3 is 14 residues. V gave up 7 bases and J gave up 4 bases; unmatched junction bases: 5. This CDR3 is CASTPGQGNQPQHF. DNA of the CDR3: TGTGCCAGCACTCCAGGACAGGGGAATCAGCCCCAGCATTTT.

The V gene is TRBV6-5, the J gene TRBJ2-3; 9 bases line up with TRBD2. Trimming removed 8 bases from V and 5 bases from J; junction bases left unmatched: 8. The CDR3 contains 14 residues. Germline V gives CDR1 MNHEY, CDR2 SVGAGI. CDR3 nucleotide sequence: TGTGCCAGCTGGGGCGGGAGGGCCGTAGATACGCAGTATTTT. This translates into CASWGGRAVDTQYF.

The chain recombines TRBV14 with TRBJ2-7, with 9 bases identical to TRBD1. Germline-derived CDR1 and CDR2 are SGHDN and FVKESK. V was pared by 0 bases and J by 5 bases, with 5 bases of the junction left unmatched. CDR3 length: 15 residues. The CDR3 loop reads CASSQDGDRADEQYF. The CDR3 coding sequence is TGTGCCAGCAGCCAAGACGGGGACAGGGCGGACGAGCAGTACTTC.

The J gene is TRBJ2-2, the V gene TRBV27; 9 nucleotides agree with TRBD1. Germline CDR1 is MNHEY and CDR2 is SMNVEV (reference sequence). V lost 4 bases, J lost 1 base, and 10 bases stayed unmatched. This CDR3 region has 18 residues. The CDR3 nucleotides are TGTGCCAGCAGTTCAAGACAGGGGGGCCCGCGGAACACCGGGGAGCTGTTTTTT. This sequence encodes CASSSRQGGPRNTGELFF.

The V and J genes are TRBV5-6 and TRBJ2-7; D gene uncertain. Germline V gene data show CDR1 as SGHDT and CDR2 as YYEEEE. This CDR3 has 12 amino acids. V shed 3 bases and J shed 0 bases, with 4 bases lying between them. CDR3 sequence reads: CASSSYSYEQYF. DNA of the CDR3: TGTGCCAGCAGCTCGTACTCCTACGAGCAGTACTTC. Full variable domain (rest looked up from reference TRBV5-6 and TRBJ2-7): DAGVTQSPTHLIKTRGQQVTLRCSPKSGHDTVSWYQQALGQGPQFIFQYYEEEERQRGNFPDRFSGHQFPNYSSELNVNALLLGDSALYLCASSSYSYEQYFGPGTRLTVT.

CDR3 protein: CASSSGLAGYEQYF. CDR3 DNA sequence: TGTGCCAGCAGCTCGGGACTAGCGGGGTACGAGCAGTACTTC. J is TRBJ2-7 and V is TRBV13, with 13 bases that match TRBD2. CDR1 is PRHDT and CDR2 is FYEKMQ in the germline V gene (reference sequence). CDR3 length: 14 residues. V shed 4 bases, J shed 4 bases, and the junction held 1 base outside the gene matches.

V gene TRBV24-1 combines with J gene TRBJ2-5; TRBD1 agrees at 7 bases. The CDR3 loop spans 16 amino acids. Trimming at V came to 3 bases and at J to 0 bases, leaving 6 bases not matched to a gene. Germline V CDR1 and CDR2: KGHDR, SFDVKD. CDR3 sequence: CATSDPTGTDQETQYF. Here the CDR3 DNA reads TGTGCCACCAGTGATCCTACCGGGACAGACCAAGAGACCCAGTACTTC.

J is TRBJ2-3 and V is TRBV19; tentative D call: TRBD1 (6 bases). V lost 2 bases and J lost 0, with 9 bases in between. CDR1 and CDR2 (germline): LNHDA, SQIVND (reference sequence). The CDR3 spans 15 residues. CDR3 coding DNA: TGTGCCAGTAGTATACTGGGGGCCAGCACAGATACGCAGTATTTT. It specifies CASSILGASTDTQYF.